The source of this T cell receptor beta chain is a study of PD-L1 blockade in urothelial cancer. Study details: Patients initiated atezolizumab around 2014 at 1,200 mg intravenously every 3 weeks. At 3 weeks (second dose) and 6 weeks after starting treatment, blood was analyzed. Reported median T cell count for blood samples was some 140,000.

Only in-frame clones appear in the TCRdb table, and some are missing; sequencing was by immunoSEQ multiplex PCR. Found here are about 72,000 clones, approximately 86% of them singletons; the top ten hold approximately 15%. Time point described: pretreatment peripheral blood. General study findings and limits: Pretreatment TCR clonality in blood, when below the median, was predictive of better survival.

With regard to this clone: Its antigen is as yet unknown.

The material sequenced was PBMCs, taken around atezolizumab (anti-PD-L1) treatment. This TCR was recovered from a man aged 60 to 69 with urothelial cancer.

The chain's CDR3 is CASSLPGTGGVVGTF. The CDR3 DNA reads TGTGCCAGCAGCCTCCCCGGGACAGGGGGCGTCGTGGGCACCTTC. The V gene is TRBV11-2, the J gene TRBJ1-2; 12 bases map to TRBD1. CDR3 length: 15 residues. V lost 5 bases, J lost 13 bases, and 14 bases stayed unmatched. CDR1 and CDR2 (germline): SGHAT, FQNNGV.